A selection of T cell receptor beta chains follows, all from one sample in a study of beta chain features in type 1 diabetes. Produced via immunoSEQ multiplex PCR; TCRdb's table is partial and in-frame only. Among roughly 300,000 clones listed, 7% to 10% were seen once. Sequencing was carried out using central memory CD4+ T cells from blood. The receptors were gathered from a man younger than 45 with type 1 diabetes. Both conserved end residues are part of each CDR3. Fields, in order: D gene, V gene, CDR3 protein. D genes are given only for firm matches.

D: TRBD1
V: TRBV25-1
CDR3: CASSERTGGVEKLFF

D: NA
V: TRBV9
CDR3: CASSVSTANNEQFF

D: TRBD1
V: TRBV28
CDR3: CASSLPGQGAFNYGYTF

D: NA
V: TRBV2
CDR3: CASSRGSYEQYF

D: NA
V: TRBV15
CDR3: CATSSSSRGGSGNTIYF

D: TRBD2
V: TRBV11-2
CDR3: CASSLGLAEDTQYF

D: NA
V: TRBV10-3
CDR3: CAISESGQGTTDTQYF

D: TRBD1
V: TRBV7-2
CDR3: CASSSGQGGEQYF

D: TRBD2
V: TRBV6-1
CDR3: CASRGLAGTDTQYF

D: TRBD1
V: TRBV7-2
CDR3: CASSAGTGELQPQHF

D: NA
V: TRBV11-2
CDR3: CASSPSHSTDTQYF

D: TRBD2
V: TRBV7-2
CDR3: CASSFRLAGQETQYF

D: NA
V: TRBV6-1
CDR3: CASTPADTNEKLFF

D: NA
V: TRBV23-1
CDR3: CARVTGPGGNTIYF

D: NA
V: TRBV19
CDR3: CASSRGGPMDYGYTF

D: TRBD2
V: TRBV6-5
CDR3: CATSSTSGVFQETQYF

D: NA
V: TRBV7-9
CDR3: CASSLEGAGYSNQPQHF

D: TRBD1
V: TRBV5-1
CDR3: CASSLEQGAYNEQFF

D: TRBD2
V: TRBV7-9
CDR3: CASSSFLAGGSEQYF

D: NA
V: TRBV4-3
CDR3: CASSQGSDSLYGYTF

D: TRBD1
V: TRBV18
CDR3: CASSPAGGGSTDTQYF

D: NA
V: TRBV15
CDR3: CATSRGDPGNTIYF

D: NA
V: TRBV18
CDR3: CASSPYSVGTDTQYF

D: NA
V: TRBV18
CDR3: CASSPAGLAKNIQYF

D: TRBD2
V: TRBV5-4
CDR3: CASSEPGLAGNEQFF

D: NA
V: TRBV27
CDR3: CASKPLTAGVTGELFF

D: NA
V: TRBV28
CDR3: CASSLQGNQPQHF